These 11 T cell receptor beta chains were all obtained from the same sample, sequenced in a study of PD-1 blockade in mismatch repair-deficient tumors. Generated by immunoSEQ multiplex PCR, the TCRdb table keeps only in-frame clones and is missing some. The table lists around 49,000 clones, roughly 82% of them singletons, with less than 3.5% in the top ten. The sequences come from PBMCs, collected before pembrolizumab treatment. These receptors were taken from an adult with mismatch repair-deficient cancer.

This chain joins TRBV29-1 and TRBJ1-2, with D tentatively TRBD1 (5 bases). Germline loops: CDR1 SQVTM, CDR2 ANQGSEA. The V end was cut by 4 bases, the J end by 2 bases, with 8 bases between. The CDR3 runs to 12 residues. CDR3 protein: CSVGGGNYGYTF. In DNA, the CDR3 is TGCAGCGTTGGGGGGGGGAACTATGGCTACACCTTC.

The J gene is TRBJ1-2, the V gene TRBV5-1; D might be TRBD1 (5 bases). V lost 3 bases and J 3 bases, leaving 9 bases between the germline ends. Germline V gene data show CDR1 as SGHRS and CDR2 as YFSETQ. CDR3 size: 13 residues. The CDR3 loop is CASSYRDDYGYTF. CDR3 in DNA: TGCGCCAGCAGCTATAGGGACGACTATGGCTACACCTTC.

The rearrangement joins TRBV30 to TRBJ1-2, with 7 bases aligning to TRBD1. The CDR3 runs to 12 residues. Germline-derived CDR1 and CDR2 are GTSNPN and SVGIG (reference sequence). V was pared by 7 bases and J by 5 bases, with 7 bases of the junction left unmatched. This CDR3 reads CAFSGQQYGYTF. CDR3 coding DNA: TGTGCCTTCTCGGGACAGCAGTATGGCTACACCTTC.

This clone was seen more than once but under ten times. V is TRBV19 and J is TRBJ2-1, with 11 bases matching TRBD2. This CDR3 region has 15 residues. Germline lookup yields CDR1 LNHDA and CDR2 SQIVND (reference sequence). The V segment lost 5 bases and the J segment 7 bases; nucleotides outside the gene matches: 7. The CDR3 sequence is CASSVPGLAANEQFF. CDR3 sequence (DNA): TGTGCCAGTAGTGTCCCGGGACTAGCGGCAAATGAGCAGTTCTTC.

The chain links TRBV7-9 to TRBJ1-3; 7 bases line up with TRBD1. Trimming cost V 7 bases and J 0 bases; bases outside gene matches: 0. The germline gives CDR1 SEHNR, CDR2 FQNEAQ (reference sequence). There are 13 residues in the CDR3. The CDR3 DNA reads as TGTGCCAGCACAGGGGGCTCTGGAAACACCATATATTTT. This gives the protein CASTGGSGNTIYF.

The chain links TRBV5-4 to TRBJ1-1; no definite D call. The CDR3 covers 14 residues. V was trimmed by 1 base and J by 0 bases, leaving 7 bases between them. From germline, CDR1 is SGHNT and CDR2 YYREEE (reference sequence). The chain's CDR3 is CASSLTVMNTEAFF. The CDR3 coding sequence is TGTGCCAGCAGCTTGACAGTCATGAACACTGAAGCTTTCTTT.

This clone was picked up one time. This sequence joins TRBV29-1 and TRBJ2-1; 9 bases fit TRBD2. The CDR3 consists of 16 residues. V lost 7 bases, J lost 3 bases, and 13 bases stayed unmatched. Germline V gene data show CDR1 as SQVTM and CDR2 as ANQGSEA. The chain's CDR3 is CSGGSILTSGYNEQFF. The CDR3, as DNA: TGCAGCGGGGGGAGCATCCTGACTAGCGGCTACAATGAGCAGTTCTTC.

The genes are TRBV7-2 and TRBJ2-5, with 11 nucleotides matching TRBD1. This CDR3 is built from 16 residues. J lost 5 bases, V lost 1 base, and 6 bases had no gene match. Germline V gene data show CDR1 as SGHTA and CDR2 as FQGNSA. DNA of the CDR3: TGTGCCAGCAGCTTAGTCGGGACAGGGGGGAGGGAGACCCAGTACTTC. This gives the protein CASSLVGTGGRETQYF. Drawing the rest from reference TRBV7-2 and TRBJ2-5, the complete variable domain is GAGVSQSPSNKVTEKGKDVELRCDPISGHTALYWYRQSLGQGLEFLIYFQGNSAPDKSGLPSDRFSAERTGGSVSTLTIQRTQQEDSAVYLCASSLVGTGGRETQYFGPGTRLLVL.

The V call is TRBV7-8, the J call TRBJ2-4; TRBD2 aligns across 7 bases. Germline CDR1 and CDR2: SGHVS and FQNEAQ. V lost 8 bases and J lost 0; bases outside the gene matches: 7. The CDR3 covers 15 residues. Written as DNA, the CDR3 is TGTGCCAGCTCGCCGCGGGAGACAGCCAAAAACATTCAGTACTTC. Amino acids: CASSPRETAKNIQYF.

The V gene is TRBV6-5, the J gene TRBJ2-5; D ambiguous. Germline V gene lookup returns CDR1 MNHEY and CDR2 SVGAGI. The CDR3 has 12 amino acids. The V end lost 6 bases, the J end lost 1 base, and 6 bases lay between the germline ends. For the CDR3, the DNA is TGTGCCAGCAGGGATCCCCAAGAGACCCAGTACTTC. It translates to CASRDPQETQYF.

The chain uses TRBV10-3 and TRBJ1-5; D might be TRBD1 (5 bases). There are 14 residues in the CDR3. Germline values: CDR1 ENHRY, CDR2 SYGVKD. The V gene lost 2 bases and the J gene lost 0 bases, with 5 bases spanning the gap. CDR3 loop: CAISEGHSNQPQHF. CDR3 nucleotides: TGTGCCATCAGTGAGGGACATAGCAATCAGCCCCAGCATTTT.